The present TCR beta chain was sequenced within a study of spatial heterogeneity in lung cancer. Whole-study context: Correlation of TCR transcript counts in tumor regions with a T cell module score from matched bulk RNA-seq was strong. Study-level findings and limits: Mutation tallies in tumors tracked expanded intratumoral alpha and beta TCR counts.

This clonotype has at least ten counts. Its antigen is currently unknown. The time point here: sample taken at primary tumor resection. From tumor, nontumor lung or frozen PBMC, whole RNA was taken unsorted for sequencing. TCR cDNA molecules each carried a unique molecular identifier. TCRdb reanalysed the 5' RACE reads using MiXCR and keeps one entry per CDR3 protein. The table shows approximately 23,000 distinct CDR3 sequences, with under 5.5% occurring only once. Between the trimmed V and J ends, which lost 4 bases and 2 bases, there was a span of 19 bases. This CDR3 region has 16 residues. The V gene's germline CDR1 is SGDLS and CDR2 YYNGEE.

The sequence came from a male donor with early-stage non-small cell lung cancer. The chain carries TRBV9 and TRBJ2-7; D is possibly TRBD1 or TRBD2 (5 bases each). This material consisted of lung tumor tissue, taken at surgery. The CDR3 region has the DNA TGTGCCAGCAGCCTCTCGGGACGGAGCACCCCCTACGAGCAGTACTTC. The encoded protein is CASSLSGRSTPYEQYF.